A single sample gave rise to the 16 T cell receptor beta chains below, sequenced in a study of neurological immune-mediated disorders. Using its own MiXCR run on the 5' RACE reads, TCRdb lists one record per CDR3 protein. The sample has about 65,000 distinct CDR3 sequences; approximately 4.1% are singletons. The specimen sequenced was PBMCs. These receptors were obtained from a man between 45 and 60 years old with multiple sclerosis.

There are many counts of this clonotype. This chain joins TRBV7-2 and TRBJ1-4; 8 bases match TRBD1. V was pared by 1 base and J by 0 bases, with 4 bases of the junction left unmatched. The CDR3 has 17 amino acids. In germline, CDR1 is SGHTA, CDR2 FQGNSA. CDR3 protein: CASSLVGQGSTNEKLFF. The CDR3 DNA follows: TGTGCCAGCAGCTTAGTCGGACAGGGATCAACTAATGAAAAACTGTTTTTT.

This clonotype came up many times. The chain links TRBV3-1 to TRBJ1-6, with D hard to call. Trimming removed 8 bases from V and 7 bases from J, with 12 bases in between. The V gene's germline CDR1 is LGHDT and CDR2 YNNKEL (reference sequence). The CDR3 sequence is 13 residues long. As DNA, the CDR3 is TGTGCCAGCCGGACCGGCTCGAATTCACCCCTCCACTTT. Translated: CASRTGSNSPLHF.

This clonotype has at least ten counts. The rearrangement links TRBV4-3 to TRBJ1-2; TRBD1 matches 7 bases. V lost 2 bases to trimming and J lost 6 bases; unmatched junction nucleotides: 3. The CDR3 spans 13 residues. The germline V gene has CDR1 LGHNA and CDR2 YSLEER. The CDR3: CASSQQTGDGYTF. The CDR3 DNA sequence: TGCGCCAGCAGCCAACAAACAGGGGATGGCTACACCTTC.

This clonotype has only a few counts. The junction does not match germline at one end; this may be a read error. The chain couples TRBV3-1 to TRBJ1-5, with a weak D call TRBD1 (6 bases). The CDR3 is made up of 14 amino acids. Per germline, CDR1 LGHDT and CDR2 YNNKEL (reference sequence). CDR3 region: CASSQWGVGQPQNF. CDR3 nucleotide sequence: TGTGCCAGCAGCCAGTGGGGGGTTGGACAGCCCCAGAATTTT.

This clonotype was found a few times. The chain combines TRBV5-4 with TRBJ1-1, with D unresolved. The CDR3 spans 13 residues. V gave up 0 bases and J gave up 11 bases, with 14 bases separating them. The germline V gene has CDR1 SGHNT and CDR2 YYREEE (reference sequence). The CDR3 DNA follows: TGTGCCAGCAGCTTGGTAGGGAAGCCGACCGCTTTCTTT. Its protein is CASSLVGKPTAFF.

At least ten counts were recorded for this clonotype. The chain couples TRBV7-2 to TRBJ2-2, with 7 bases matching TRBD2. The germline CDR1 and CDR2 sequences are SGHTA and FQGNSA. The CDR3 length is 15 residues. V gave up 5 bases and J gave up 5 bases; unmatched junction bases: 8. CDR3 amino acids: CASSARAGDTGELFF. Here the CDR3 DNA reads TGTGCCAGCAGCGCCCGGGCGGGGGATACCGGGGAGCTGTTTTTT.

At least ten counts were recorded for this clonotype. The CDR3 is CASSRTNTGELFF. CDR3 coding DNA: TGTGCCAGCAGCCGAACGAACACCGGGGAGCTGTTTTTT. The V and J genes are TRBV3-1 and TRBJ2-2; D uncertain. Trimming removed 4 bases from V and 0 bases from J, with 3 bases in between. Germline-derived CDR1 and CDR2 are LGHDT and YNNKEL (reference sequence). The CDR3 loop spans 13 amino acids.

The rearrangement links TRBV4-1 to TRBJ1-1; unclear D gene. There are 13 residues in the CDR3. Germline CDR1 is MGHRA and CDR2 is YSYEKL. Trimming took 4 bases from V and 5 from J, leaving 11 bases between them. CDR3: CASSRGTLTEAFF. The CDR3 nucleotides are TGCGCCAGCAGCCGGGGAACTTTGACTGAAGCTTTCTTT.

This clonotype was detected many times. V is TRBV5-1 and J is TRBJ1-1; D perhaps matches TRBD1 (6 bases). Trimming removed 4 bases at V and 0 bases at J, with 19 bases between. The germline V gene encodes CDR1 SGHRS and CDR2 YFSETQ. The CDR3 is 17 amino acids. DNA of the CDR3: TGCGCCAGCAGCAGTTCGACAGGTGGGGTGATGAACACTGAAGCTTTCTTT. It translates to CASSSSTGGVMNTEAFF.

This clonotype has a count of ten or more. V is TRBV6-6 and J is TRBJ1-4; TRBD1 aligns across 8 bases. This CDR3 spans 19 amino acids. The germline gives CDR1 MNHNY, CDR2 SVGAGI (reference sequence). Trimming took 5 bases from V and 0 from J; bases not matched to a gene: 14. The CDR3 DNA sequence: TGTGCCAGCAGTAAACAACTCCGGGACAGGTCTTCAACTAATGAAAAACTGTTTTTT. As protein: CASSKQLRDRSSTNEKLFF.

The CDR3 region has the DNA TGCAGCGTAACAGGGAGGATGGGGTACACTGAAGCTTTCTTT. It translates to CSVTGRMGYTEAFF. This chain joins TRBV29-1 and TRBJ1-1; D is possibly TRBD1 (6 bases). The CDR3 has 14 residues. CDR1 and CDR2 (germline): SQVTM, ANQGSEA. The V end lost 6 bases, the J end lost 3 bases, and 17 bases lay between the germline ends.

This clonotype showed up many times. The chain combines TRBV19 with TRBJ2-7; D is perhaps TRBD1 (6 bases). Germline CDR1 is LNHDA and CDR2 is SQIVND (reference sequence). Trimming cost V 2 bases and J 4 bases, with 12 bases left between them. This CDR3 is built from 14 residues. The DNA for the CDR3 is TGTGCCAGTAGTATAAGCGGCAGGGGATACGAGCAGTACTTC. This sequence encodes CASSISGRGYEQYF.

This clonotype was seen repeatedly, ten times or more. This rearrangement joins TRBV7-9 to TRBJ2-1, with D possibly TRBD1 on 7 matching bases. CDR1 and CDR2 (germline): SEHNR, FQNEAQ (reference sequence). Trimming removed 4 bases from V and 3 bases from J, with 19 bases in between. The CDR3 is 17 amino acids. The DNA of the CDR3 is TGTGCCAGCAGCTCCTTAGGCTGGCAGGGGGGCTACAATGAGCAGTTCTTC. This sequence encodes CASSSLGWQGGYNEQFF.

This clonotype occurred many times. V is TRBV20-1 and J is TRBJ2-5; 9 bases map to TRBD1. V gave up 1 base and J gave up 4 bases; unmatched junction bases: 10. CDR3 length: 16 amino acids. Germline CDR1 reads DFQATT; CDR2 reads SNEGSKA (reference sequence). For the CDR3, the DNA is TGCAGTGCTAGAGGAATCCCGGGACAGGGCGGAGAGACCCAGTACTTC. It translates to CSARGIPGQGGETQYF.

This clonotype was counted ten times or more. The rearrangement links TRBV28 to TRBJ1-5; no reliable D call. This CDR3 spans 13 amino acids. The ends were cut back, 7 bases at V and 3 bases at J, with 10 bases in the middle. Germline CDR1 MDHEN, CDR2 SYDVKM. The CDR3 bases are TGTGCCAGCACCCTCCACCCCAATCAGCCCCAGCATTTT. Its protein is CASTLHPNQPQHF.

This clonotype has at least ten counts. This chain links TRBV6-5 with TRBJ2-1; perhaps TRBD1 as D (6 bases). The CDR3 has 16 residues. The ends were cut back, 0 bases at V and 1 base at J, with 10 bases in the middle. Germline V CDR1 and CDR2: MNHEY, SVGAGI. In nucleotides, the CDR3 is TGTGCCAGCAGTTACTCTACACAGGGTTCCTACAATGAGCAGTTCTTC. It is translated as CASSYSTQGSYNEQFF.